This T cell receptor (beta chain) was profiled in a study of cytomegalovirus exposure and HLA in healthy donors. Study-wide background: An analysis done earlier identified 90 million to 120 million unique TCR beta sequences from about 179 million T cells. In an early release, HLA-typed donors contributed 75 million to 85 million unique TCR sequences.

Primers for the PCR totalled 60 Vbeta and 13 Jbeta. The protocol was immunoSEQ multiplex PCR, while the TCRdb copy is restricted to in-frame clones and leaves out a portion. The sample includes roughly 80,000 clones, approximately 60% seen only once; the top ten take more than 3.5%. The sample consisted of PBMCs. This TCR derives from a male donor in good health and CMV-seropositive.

The CDR3 bases are TGTGCCAGCAGCCCCAAACTCCGGGTTTCCTACGAGCAGTACTTC. It encodes CASSPKLRVSYEQYF. The chain recombines TRBV7-9 with TRBJ2-7; no firm D call. Germline values: CDR1 SEHNR, CDR2 FQNEAQ (reference sequence). The CDR3 is 15 residues long. Trimming took off 5 bases at V and 1 base at J, with 15 bases between the two ends.